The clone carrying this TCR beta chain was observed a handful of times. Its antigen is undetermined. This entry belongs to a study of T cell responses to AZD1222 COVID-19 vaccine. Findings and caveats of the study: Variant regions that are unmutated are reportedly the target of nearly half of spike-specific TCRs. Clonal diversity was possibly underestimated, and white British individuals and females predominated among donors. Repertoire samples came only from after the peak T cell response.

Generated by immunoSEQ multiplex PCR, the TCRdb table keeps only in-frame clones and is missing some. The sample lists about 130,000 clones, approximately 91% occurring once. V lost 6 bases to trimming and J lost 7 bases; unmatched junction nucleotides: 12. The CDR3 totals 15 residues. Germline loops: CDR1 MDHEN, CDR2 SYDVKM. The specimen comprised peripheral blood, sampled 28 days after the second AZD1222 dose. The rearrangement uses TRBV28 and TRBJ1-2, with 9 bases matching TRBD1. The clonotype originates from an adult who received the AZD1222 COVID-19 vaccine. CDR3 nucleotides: TGTGCCAGCAGGGAGATGATACAGGGGGCAGGTGGCTACACCTTC. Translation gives CASREMIQGAGGYTF.